Presented here are 30 T cell receptor beta chains from one specimen sequenced in a study of blood T cell repertoires in COVID-19. The table came from immunoSEQ multiplex PCR; TCRdb's copy has only in-frame clones and leaves some out. The sample records roughly 220,000 clones, 80% being singletons. The sequenced sample consisted of peripheral blood. The receptors originated from a woman between 65 and 79 years old with acute or convalescent COVID-19.

This clone was seen only a few times. In the same sample, other DNA sequences code for this CDR3. The rearrangement joins TRBV7-9 to TRBJ1-4, with 8 bases that match TRBD1. V was pared by 0 bases and J by 1 base, with 1 base of the junction left unmatched. Germline V gene lookup returns CDR1 SEHNR and CDR2 FQNEAQ (reference sequence). The CDR3 contains 16 residues. The CDR3 loop reads CASSLATGGTNEKLFF. The CDR3, as DNA: TGTGCCAGCAGCTTAGCCACAGGGGGAACTAATGAAAAACTGTTTTTT.

The rearrangement uses TRBV24-1 and TRBJ2-5; 11 bases match TRBD2. Germline values: CDR1 KGHDR, CDR2 SFDVKD. The CDR3 totals 16 residues. J was trimmed by 2 bases and V by 4 bases; bases with no gene match: 5. DNA for the CDR3: TGTGCCACCAGTGACCCCGGGACTAGCGGACAAGAGACCCAGTACTTC. It codes for CATSDPGTSGQETQYF.

V is TRBV5-5 and J is TRBJ2-5, with TRBD2 matching over 11 bases. The CDR3 covers 14 residues. V gave up 7 bases and J gave up 5 bases; unmatched junction bases: 7. Germline CDR1 is SGHKS and CDR2 is YYEKEE (reference sequence). The CDR3 sequence: CASSPASGGETQYF. As DNA, the CDR3 is TGTGCCAGCTCCCCGGCTAGCGGGGGGGAGACCCAGTACTTC.

The gene calls are TRBV7-8 and TRBJ1-5, with D possibly being TRBD1 (5 bases). The CDR3 has 17 residues. Germline CDR1 and CDR2: SGHVS and FQNEAQ. Deletions cut 5 bases from V and 4 bases from J, with 21 bases between. The CDR3 DNA reads as TGTGCCAGCAGCCCTCTCGGCAGGGCGGCGCCTAATCAGCCCCAGCATTTT. Encoded protein: CASSPLGRAAPNQPQHF.

This clone occurred a few times. This chain connects TRBV5-1 to TRBJ2-3; 10 positions match TRBD2. CDR1 and CDR2 (germline): SGHRS, YFSETQ. The CDR3 spans 18 residues. Trimming cost V 0 bases and J 6 bases; bases outside gene matches: 13. As DNA, the CDR3 is TGCGCCAGCAGCTTGGAGGCTCCTGGCCTAGCGGGAGTGGATACGCAGTATTTT. It yields the protein CASSLEAPGLAGVDTQYF. The entire variable domain, with the rest obtained from reference TRBV5-1 and TRBJ2-3, is as follows: KAGVTQTPRYLIKTRGQQVTLSCSPISGHRSVSWYQQTPGQGLQFLFEYFSETQRNKGNFPGRFSGRQFSNSRSEMNVSTLELGDSALYLCASSLEAPGLAGVDTQYFGPGTRLTVL.

The V gene is TRBV11-3, the J gene TRBJ2-5; D is possibly TRBD2 (6 bases). Germline V lookup: CDR1 SGHNT, CDR2 YENEEA. Trimming took 5 bases from V and 5 from J, leaving 21 bases between them. The CDR3 spans 16 residues. The CDR3 DNA is TGTGCCAGCAGCCTCTCCGGGACTCCCATGGGGGAGACCCAGTACTTC. This translates into CASSLSGTPMGETQYF. Based on the CDR3 plus reference TRBV11-3 and TRBJ2-5, the full variable domain is EAGVVQSPRYKIIEKKQPVAFWCNPISGHNTLYWYLQNLGQGPELLIRYENEEAVDDSQLPKDRFSAERLKGVDSTLKIQPAELGDSAVYLCASSLSGTPMGETQYFGPGTRLLVL.

The chain couples TRBV7-8 to TRBJ1-4; the D is unclear. Germline lookup yields CDR1 SGHVS and CDR2 FQNEAQ. V lost 4 bases and J lost 0, with 9 bases in between. The CDR3 covers 15 residues. The CDR3 spells CASSYRRATNEKLFF. The CDR3 coding sequence is TGTGCCAGCAGCTATCGGAGGGCAACTAATGAAAAACTGTTTTTT. The whole variable domain, remainder taken from reference TRBV7-8 and TRBJ1-4, is GAGVSQSPRYKVAKRGQDVALRCDPISGHVSLFWYQQALGQGPEFLTYFQNEAQLDKSGLPSDRFFAERPEGSVSTLKIQRTQQEDSAVYLCASSYRRATNEKLFFGSGTQLSVL.

This chain links TRBV20-1 with TRBJ2-7, with TRBD2 as a possible D gene (5 bases). Germline CDR1 and CDR2: DFQATT and SNEGSKA (reference sequence). This CDR3 is 11 amino acids long. Trimming pared 7 bases from V and 6 bases from J, leaving 13 bases between. CDR3 bases: TGCAGTGGCCGGGATCTCCCCGAGCAGTACTTC. Its protein is CSGRDLPEQYF.

This chain joins TRBV11-2 and TRBJ2-1, with D possibly matching TRBD2 (5 bases). V was shortened by 0 bases and J by 1 base, with 10 bases between the two germline ends. The CDR3 consists of 16 residues. Per the germline V gene, CDR1 is SGHAT and CDR2 is FQNNGV. CDR3 region: CASSLDRQRSYNEQFF. For the CDR3, the DNA is TGTGCCAGCAGCTTAGACCGGCAGCGGTCCTACAATGAGCAGTTCTTC.

The genes are TRBV9 and TRBJ1-2; the D gene is possibly TRBD1 (6 bases). CDR3 length: 15 residues. V lost 4 bases and J 6 bases, leaving 19 bases between the germline ends. CDR1 and CDR2 (germline): SGDLS, YYNGEE. The CDR3 nucleotides are TGTGCCAGCAGCCCAGTCGAATCCAGGACAGATGGCTACACCTTC. Translated, it gives CASSPVESRTDGYTF. The complete variable domain, with remaining parts taken from reference TRBV9 and TRBJ1-2, reads DSGVTQTPKHLITATGQRVTLRCSPRSGDLSVYWYQQSLDQGLQFLIQYYNGEERAKGNILERFSAQQFPDLHSELNLSSLELGDSALYFCASSPVESRTDGYTFGSGTRLTVV.

In DNA form, the CDR3 reads TGTGCCAGCAGCCACCAGTTGACTAGCGGACCTTACAATGAGCAGTTCTTC. It yields the protein CASSHQLTSGPYNEQFF. J is TRBJ2-1 and V is TRBV3-1 (or the pseudogene TRBV3-2); 9 bases are a match to TRBD2. In germline, CDR1 is LGHDT, CDR2 YNNKEL (reference sequence). The ends lost 3 bases at V and 4 bases at J; junction bases unmatched: 10. CDR3 length: 17 amino acids.

The chain is built from TRBV7-3 and TRBJ2-1; 10 bases agree with TRBD2. This CDR3 spans 15 amino acids. Germline V gene data show CDR1 as SGHTA and CDR2 as FQGTGA. The V gene end was trimmed by 3 bases and the J gene end by 9 bases; junction bases not matched to a gene: 8. The CDR3 loop is CASSLGASGSFEQFF. The CDR3 region has the DNA TGTGCCAGCAGCTTGGGTGCTAGCGGGAGCTTTGAGCAGTTCTTC.

This CDR3 reads CASSSGQGTNEKLFF. CDR3 bases: TGTGCCAGCAGCTCGGGACAGGGAACTAATGAAAAACTGTTTTTT. The V gene is TRBV5-5, the J gene TRBJ1-4, with 9 positions matching TRBD1. The CDR3 spans 15 residues. The trim removed 3 bases at V and 1 base at J, leaving 1 base unmatched. CDR1 and CDR2 from the germline V gene are SGHKS and YYEKEE (reference sequence).

V is TRBV6-5 and J is TRBJ1-2; TRBD1 matches at 8 bases. V dropped 4 bases and J dropped 8; count of bases not matched to a gene: 9. The CDR3 is 14 amino acids. Germline V gene sequence: CDR1 MNHEY, CDR2 SVGAGI. DNA of the CDR3: TGTGCCAGCAGTTTCCCGGGACAGGTCGGGGGCTACACCTTC. This gives the protein CASSFPGQVGGYTF.

The CDR3 sequence is CASSQVAGTSNPGELFF. Here the CDR3 DNA reads TGCGCCAGCAGCCAAGTCGCCGGGACTAGCAACCCCGGGGAGCTGTTTTTT. The chain recombines TRBV4-1 with TRBJ2-2; 9 bases align to TRBD2. V lost 1 base to trimming and J lost 6 bases; unmatched junction nucleotides: 9. CDR1 is MGHRA and CDR2 is YSYEKL in the germline V gene. CDR3 length: 17 residues.

This chain uses TRBV7-3 with TRBJ2-1; 9 positions agree with TRBD2. J was trimmed by 5 bases and V by 2 bases; bases with no gene match: 1. The CDR3 runs 14 residues. Looked up from germline, CDR1 is SGHTA and CDR2 is FQGTGA. CDR3 region: CASSLAGGNNEQFF. The CDR3, as DNA: TGTGCCAGCAGCTTAGCGGGAGGGAACAATGAGCAGTTCTTC.

The rearrangement joins TRBV24-1 to TRBJ2-7, with 7 bases matching TRBD1. V trimming: 3 bases; J trimming: 7 bases; junction bases outside the gene matches: 8. The CDR3 runs 14 residues. Germline loops: CDR1 KGHDR, CDR2 SFDVKD. The CDR3 spells CATSDQGTAEEQYF. CDR3 bases: TGTGCCACCAGTGATCAGGGGACAGCCGAGGAGCAGTACTTC.

The chain employs TRBV19 and TRBJ2-4; 10 bases are a match to TRBD1. The CDR3 is 18 residues long. V shed 5 bases and J 0 bases; nucleotides not matched to a gene: 10. Germline CDR1 and CDR2: LNHDA and SQIVND (reference sequence). CDR3 nucleotide sequence: TGTGCCAGTAGTGTAACCGGGACAGGGGACTTAGCCAAAAACATTCAGTACTTC. It codes for CASSVTGTGDLAKNIQYF.

In its sample, this clone was seen once. The V call is TRBV14, the J call TRBJ2-5; D is perhaps TRBD1 (5 bases). The CDR3 length is 13 residues. V was clipped by 4 bases and J by 4 bases, with 10 bases between them. Looked up from germline, CDR1 is SGHDN and CDR2 is FVKESK. The CDR3 coding sequence is TGTGCCAGCAGCCTCAGACAGTCAGAGACCCAGTACTTC. Encoded protein: CASSLRQSETQYF.

The rearrangement links TRBV18 to TRBJ2-7; TRBD2 matches at 11 bases. V gave up 3 bases and J gave up 2 bases; unmatched junction bases: 3. Germline V CDR1 and CDR2: KGHSH, LQKENI. The CDR3 totals 15 residues. In nucleotides, the CDR3 is TGTGCCAGCTCACCGGGACTAGCGGACACCTACGAGCAGTACTTC. Protein product: CASSPGLADTYEQYF. Drawing the rest from reference TRBV18 and TRBJ2-7, the complete variable domain is NAGVMQNPRHLVRRRGQEARLRCSPMKGHSHVYWYRQLPEEGLKFMVYLQKENIIDESGMPKERFSAEFPKEGPSILRIQQVVRGDSAAYFCASSPGLADTYEQYFGPGTRLTVT.

The J gene is TRBJ1-5, the V gene TRBV6-5, with 9 nucleotides matching TRBD1. The CDR3 is 14 residues long. V lost 7 bases to trimming and J lost 5 bases; unmatched junction nucleotides: 6. Per the germline V gene, CDR1 is MNHEY and CDR2 is SVGAGI. CDR3 amino acids: CASTWDRVDQPQHF. CDR3 coding DNA: TGTGCCAGCACCTGGGACAGGGTTGATCAGCCCCAGCATTTT.

The chain has TRBV5-1 and TRBJ2-3; 10 bases fit TRBD1. The trim removed 4 bases at V and 3 bases at J, leaving 8 bases unmatched. Germline V gives CDR1 SGHRS, CDR2 YFSETQ. This CDR3 has 16 residues. In DNA form, the CDR3 reads TGCGCCAGCAGCGCGCTGACAGGGGGCGGTACAGATACGCAGTATTTT. Encoded protein: CASSALTGGGTDTQYF.

The genes are TRBV19 and TRBJ1-5; D is perhaps TRBD1 (5 bases). The CDR3 covers 15 residues. V lost 8 bases and J lost 10, with 24 bases in between. Germline V lookup: CDR1 LNHDA, CDR2 SQIVND (reference sequence). The DNA for the CDR3 is TGTGCCAGTGCCCGGCTGCTGGGGCAGGGCCATCCCCAGCATTTT. The encoded protein is CASARLLGQGHPQHF. The full variable domain, completed using reference TRBV19 and TRBJ1-5, is DGGITQSPKYLFRKEGQNVTLSCEQNLNHDAMYWYRQDPGQGLRLIYYSQIVNDFQKGDIAEGYSVSREKKESFPLTVTSAQKNPTAFYLCASARLLGQGHPQHFGDGTRLSIL.

The chain is built from TRBV18 and TRBJ1-5; 8 bases agree with TRBD1. The germline CDR1 and CDR2 sequences are KGHSH and LQKENI. Trimming removed 3 bases from V and 7 bases from J; junction bases left unmatched: 5. The CDR3 extends over 14 amino acids. As DNA, the CDR3 is TGTGCCAGCTCACCGTCAGGGGGCTTACAGCCCCAGCATTTT. This encodes CASSPSGGLQPQHF.

CDR3 nucleotides: TGTGCCAGCTCACCCTCGCTAGGGGACACTGAAGCTTTCTTT. It encodes CASSPSLGDTEAFF. This chain uses TRBV18 with TRBJ1-1; D perhaps matches TRBD1 (5 bases). V gave up 3 bases and J gave up 3 bases, with 11 bases separating them. CDR3 length: 14 amino acids. In germline, CDR1 is KGHSH, CDR2 LQKENI.

This chain links TRBV20-1 with TRBJ2-1, with D maybe TRBD2 (5 bases). Germline CDR1 is DFQATT and CDR2 is SNEGSKA (reference sequence). The CDR3 is 11 amino acids. Trimming took 6 bases from V and 4 from J, leaving 7 bases between them. The chain's CDR3 is CSATTYNEQFF. CDR3 DNA: TGCAGTGCGACTACTTACAATGAGCAGTTCTTC.

Turning to this clone: The sample carries other DNA sequences with the same CDR3. CDR3: CATSDPGLAGANEQFF. CDR3 DNA sequence: TGTGCCACCAGTGACCCGGGACTAGCGGGAGCCAATGAGCAGTTCTTC. This chain uses TRBV24-1 with TRBJ2-1; 14 nucleotides match TRBD2. CDR3 length: 16 residues. The trim removed 4 bases at V and 6 bases at J, leaving 4 bases unmatched. CDR1 is KGHDR, CDR2 SFDVKD, per germline.

V gene TRBV2 combines with J gene TRBJ1-1, with 7 bases aligning to TRBD1. V was clipped by 6 bases and J by 5 bases; unmatched bases: 6. Germline lookup yields CDR1 SNHLY and CDR2 FYNNEI. The CDR3 extends over 13 amino acids. The CDR3: CASSKRGQTEAFF. The CDR3 DNA sequence: TGTGCCAGCAGCAAGAGGGGGCAGACTGAAGCTTTCTTT.

In its sample, this clone was seen a few times. V gene TRBV15 combines with J gene TRBJ2-1; 10 nucleotides align to TRBD2. The CDR3 has 16 amino acids. Germline values: CDR1 LNHNV, CDR2 YYDKDF (reference sequence). Losses at the gene ends were 4 bases for V and 4 bases for J; bases not matched to a gene: 7. The CDR3 here is CATSTPSGGLYNEQFF. The CDR3, as DNA: TGTGCCACCAGCACACCTAGCGGGGGACTGTACAATGAGCAGTTCTTC.

The chain uses TRBV5-4 and TRBJ2-1; no reliable D call. The V gene lost 0 bases and the J gene lost 8 bases, with 9 bases spanning the gap. Germline V CDR1 and CDR2: SGHNT, YYREEE (reference sequence). The CDR3 extends over 13 amino acids. CDR3 DNA sequence: TGTGCCAGCAGCTTGGCGAGCGAGGATGAGCAGTTCTTC. Amino acid sequence: CASSLASEDEQFF.